Below are 20 T cell receptor beta chains sequenced from a single sample in a study of regulatory T cells in long-lasting Graves disease. TCR beta libraries were built with iRepertoire HTBI primers and Arm-PCR of CDR3 regions. MiXCR, applied by TCRdb to the multiplex PCR reads, yields one record per CDR3 protein. The table has about 540,000 distinct CDR3 sequences, roughly 13% seen once. Time point in this sample: newly diagnosed GD, antithyroid drugs for less than 3 months. Construction of the TCR library relied on RNA isolated from PBMCs. The same data also contributed to another study, on T cells in Graves' hyperthyroidism and ophthalmopathy.

The sequencing used peripheral blood mononuclear cells (PBMCs), collected at new diagnosis, from a patient treated with antithyroid drugs. The receptor source for this set is a man aged 25 to 40 with Graves disease.

Only a few counts were recorded for this clonotype. The chain carries TRBV7-9 and TRBJ2-3; 10 bases agree with TRBD1. CDR1 and CDR2 from the germline V gene are SEHNR and FQNEAQ (reference sequence). Germline trimming cut 3 bases from V and 6 bases from J; bases unmatched to any gene: 6. This CDR3 comprises 15 residues. The CDR3 reads CASSLDRGGDDTQYF. CDR3 DNA: TGTGCCAGCAGCTTGGACAGGGGGGGAGATGATACGCAGTATTTT.

In its sample, this clonotype was seen a few times. The chain combines TRBV5-1 with TRBJ1-4; D not certain. Trimming shortened V by 6 bases and J by 0 bases, and 9 bases separated the two germline ends. This CDR3 is built from 14 residues. Looked up from germline, CDR1 is SGHRS and CDR2 is YFSETQ. The CDR3 sequence is CASTLGSTNEKLFF. DNA for the CDR3: TGCGCCAGCACCCTGGGATCAACTAATGAAAAACTGTTTTTT. The whole variable domain, filled in from reference TRBV5-1 and TRBJ1-4, reads KAGVTQTPRYLIKTRGQQVTLSCSPISGHRSVSWYQQTPGQGLQFLFEYFSETQRNKGNFPGRFSGRQFSNSRSEMNVSTLELGDSALYLCASTLGSTNEKLFFGSGTQLSVL.

This clonotype was recorded at least ten times. The CDR3: CASSKIGLSNQPQHF. The CDR3 nucleotides read TGTGCCAGTAGTAAAATTGGCCTTAGCAATCAGCCCCAGCATTTT. The V call is TRBV19, the J call TRBJ1-5, with unresolved D. Germline CDR1 reads LNHDA; CDR2 reads SQIVND (reference sequence). V was cut by 4 bases and J by 0 bases, with 10 bases left in between. The CDR3 is 15 amino acids.

This clonotype was recorded a few times. The chain's CDR3 is CAWSVPEAFF. In DNA form, the CDR3 reads TGTGCCTGGAGTGTACCTGAAGCTTTCTTT. V is TRBV30 and J is TRBJ1-1; the D is unclear. V lost 0 bases and J 6 bases, leaving 2 bases between the germline ends. CDR3 length: 10 amino acids. The germline CDR1 and CDR2 sequences are GTSNPN and SVGIG (reference sequence).

This chain connects TRBV10-3 to TRBJ2-3; 8 bases are a match to TRBD2. The CDR3 consists of 15 residues. From germline, CDR1 is ENHRY and CDR2 SYGVKD. Losses at the gene ends were 6 bases for V and 6 bases for J; bases not matched to a gene: 11. In DNA form, the CDR3 reads TGTGCCATCAGGGAGGGTGCTAGCGGGCCCGATACGCAGTATTTT. This gives the protein CAIREGASGPDTQYF.

For the CDR3, the DNA is TGTGCCTGGGGGGGACTAGCAGGTTGGGGCAATGAGCAGTTCTTC. It yields the protein CAWGGLAGWGNEQFF. The chain is built from TRBV30 and TRBJ2-1; 9 bases are shared with TRBD2. CDR3 length equals 15 residues. From germline, CDR1 is GTSNPN and CDR2 SVGIG (reference sequence). V dropped 5 bases and J dropped 6; count of bases not matched to a gene: 11.

This clonotype showed up many times. The rearrangement links TRBV12-3 or TRBV12-4 to TRBJ1-1; a weak D match, TRBD1 (6 bases). Between the trimmed V and J ends, which lost 6 bases and 2 bases, there was a span of 10 bases. There are 13 residues in the CDR3. The CDR3 nucleotides are TGTGCCAGCAGACAACAGGGCAACACTGAAGCTTTCTTT. Residues: CASRQQGNTEAFF.

Many counts were recorded for this clonotype. At one boundary the junction diverges from the germline segment, which might be a read error. The CDR3 spells CASSEKGARLVDDF. Written as DNA, the CDR3 is TGTGCCAGCAGTGAAAAGGGGGCGCGGCTAGTGGACGACTTC. This chain uses TRBV2 with TRBJ2-7; 7 nucleotides align to TRBD1. Germline V gene lookup returns CDR1 SNHLY and CDR2 FYNNEI. The CDR3 spans 14 residues.

The CDR3 loop reads CASSSPIAVLRNEQYF. As DNA, the CDR3 is TGTGCCAGCAGTTCGCCAATCGCGGTCCTTAGGAACGAGCAGTACTTC. The chain uses TRBV12-3 or TRBV12-4 and TRBJ2-7, with no clear D. The CDR3 has 16 amino acids. V dropped 4 bases and J dropped 5 bases, with 21 bases sitting between them.

This clonotype was detected many times. The chain couples TRBV9 to TRBJ1-5; weak D call: TRBD1 (5 bases). CDR1 is SGDLS and CDR2 is YYNGEE in the germline V gene. Deletions cut 1 base from V and 3 bases from J, with 11 bases between. The CDR3 has 15 residues. The CDR3 sequence: CASSVTGVVNQPQHF. The DNA of the CDR3 is TGTGCCAGCAGCGTAACGGGGGTTGTCAATCAGCCCCAGCATTTT.

The V and J genes are TRBV20-1 and TRBJ1-2; D is ambiguous. Trimming shortened V by 5 bases and J by 6 bases, and 16 bases separated the two germline ends. CDR3 length: 13 residues. Germline loops: CDR1 DFQATT, CDR2 SNEGSKA (reference sequence). CDR3 loop: CSAPDRTRNGYTF. Here the CDR3 DNA reads TGCAGTGCTCCGGATCGTACGCGGAATGGCTACACCTTC.

This clonotype was recorded many times. This rearrangement joins TRBV25-1 to TRBJ1-3; D might be TRBD1 (5 bases). The CDR3 is made up of 19 amino acids. Germline values: CDR1 MGHDK, CDR2 SYGVNS. The ends were cut back, 1 base at V and 0 bases at J, with 19 bases in the middle. The CDR3 DNA follows: TGTGCCAGCAGTGAATCCCCTTTGGAGGGGCCGAGCTCTGGAAACACCATATATTTT. Translating it yields CASSESPLEGPSSGNTIYF.

This clonotype was found many times. V usage is TRBV19 and J usage is TRBJ1-2; no definite D call. Looked up from germline, CDR1 is LNHDA and CDR2 is SQIVND (reference sequence). This CDR3 has 12 residues. V shed 3 bases and J shed 7 bases, with 9 bases lying between them. Here the CDR3 reads CASSMARLGYTF. The CDR3 DNA reads TGTGCCAGTAGTATGGCCCGGCTTGGCTACACCTTC.

The gene calls are TRBV7-9 and TRBJ1-4; D may be TRBD1 (6 bases). The germline gives CDR1 SEHNR, CDR2 FQNEAQ (reference sequence). V dropped 1 base and J dropped 7 bases, with 10 bases sitting between them. This CDR3 region has 14 residues. This chain's CDR3 is CASSLVGGGEKLFF. For the CDR3, the DNA is TGTGCCAGCAGCTTAGTCGGGGGCGGTGAAAAACTGTTTTTT.

This clonotype was observed a few times. This chain links TRBV7-9 with TRBJ2-1, with 10 bases matching TRBD2. CDR3 length equals 17 residues. The ends lost 2 bases at V and 5 bases at J; junction bases unmatched: 9. Germline V gives CDR1 SEHNR, CDR2 FQNEAQ (reference sequence). CDR3 DNA sequence: TGTGCCAGCAGCTTAAAGTTTAGCGGGAGGCCAGACAATGAGCAGTTCTTC. Translated, it gives CASSLKFSGRPDNEQFF.

As regards this clonotype: This sequence is one base from a far larger clone and is likely a read error. V gene TRBV6-2 or TRBV6-3 combines with J gene TRBJ1-1; 7 positions agree with TRBD1. The CDR3 extends over 13 amino acids. Germline CDR1 reads MNHEY; CDR2 reads SVGEGT. The trim removed 2 bases at V and 5 bases at J, leaving 2 bases unmatched. This chain's CDR3 is CASSYTRGTEAFF. The CDR3 DNA is TGTGCCAGCAGTTACACCAGGGGGACTGAAGCTTTCTTT.

This clonotype was detected ten times or more. The V call is TRBV6-1, the J call TRBJ1-2; D may be TRBD1 (6 bases). Looked up from germline, CDR1 is MNHNS and CDR2 is SASEGT. The CDR3 spans 14 residues. V was trimmed by 4 bases and J by 2 bases, leaving 11 bases between them. This CDR3 reads CASSASTGNYGYTF. The CDR3 DNA follows: TGTGCCAGCAGTGCGTCTACAGGGAACTATGGCTACACCTTC.

Comments on this clonotype: Relative to the germline gene, one junction end is altered; a read error may explain this. The V gene is TRBV12-3 or TRBV12-4, the J gene TRBJ2-7; TRBD2 might be the D (5 bases). This CDR3 comprises 14 residues. CDR3 residues: CASSSGLASYKQYF. In DNA, the CDR3 is TGTGCCAGCAGCTCCGGACTGGCCTCCTACAAGCAGTACTTC.

This clonotype was observed at least ten times. This chain connects TRBV6-1 to TRBJ1-4; weak D call: TRBD1 (5 bases). V was trimmed by 5 bases and J by 0 bases, leaving 10 bases between them. The CDR3 consists of 15 residues. Germline V gene lookup returns CDR1 MNHNS and CDR2 SASEGT. In DNA, the CDR3 is TGTGCCAGCAGTCGCGACAGTGCAACTAATGAAAAACTGTTTTTT. Its protein product is CASSRDSATNEKLFF.

This clonotype was seen a few times. This chain uses TRBV5-6 with TRBJ2-1; TRBD2 is a possible D gene (6 bases). The germline V and J ends were trimmed by 2 bases and 12 bases, with 12 bases remaining between them. The germline V gene encodes CDR1 SGHDT and CDR2 YYEEEE. The length of the CDR3 is 12 residues. The CDR3 spells CASSFGLAVQFF. As DNA, the CDR3 is TGTGCCAGCAGCTTCGGGTTAGCGGTGCAGTTCTTC.